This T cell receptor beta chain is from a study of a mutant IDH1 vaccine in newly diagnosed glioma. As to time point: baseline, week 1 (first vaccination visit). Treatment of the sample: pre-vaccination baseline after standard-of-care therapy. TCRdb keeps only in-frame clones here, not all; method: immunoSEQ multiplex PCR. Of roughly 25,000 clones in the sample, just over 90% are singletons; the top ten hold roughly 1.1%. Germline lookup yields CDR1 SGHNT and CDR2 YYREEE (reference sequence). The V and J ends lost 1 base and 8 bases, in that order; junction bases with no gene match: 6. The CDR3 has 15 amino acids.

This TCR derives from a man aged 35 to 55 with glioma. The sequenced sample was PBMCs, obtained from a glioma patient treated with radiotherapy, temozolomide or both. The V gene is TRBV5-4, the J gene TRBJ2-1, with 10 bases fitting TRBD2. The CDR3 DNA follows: TGTGCCAGCAGCTTGCCAAGCGGGGGGGACCATGAGCAGTTCTTC. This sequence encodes CASSLPSGGDHEQFF.